A single sample gave rise to the 5 T cell receptor beta chains below, sequenced in a study of a mutant IDH1 vaccine in newly diagnosed glioma. Sequencing used immunoSEQ multiplex PCR; TCRdb keeps in-frame clones, though not all of them. This sample carries roughly 44,000 clones, approximately 81% of them seen once, and the ten largest clones take approximately 4.7%. What these receptors recognize is not known. Time point: week 35, safety follow-up. A 20-mer mutant IDH1 peptide at 300 ug was injected subcutaneously with topical imiquimod. The sample here was PBMCs, taken from a glioma patient whose treatment included an IDH1 peptide vaccine. The receptors stem from a woman aged 40 to 49 with glioma. Some clones in this sample may be carry-over from other donors' samples.

V and J are TRBV5-1 and TRBJ2-1; the D gene is possibly TRBD2 (5 bases). Trimming stripped 0 bases from V and 0 bases from J, with 13 bases between. Germline CDR1 is SGHRS and CDR2 is YFSETQ. The CDR3 is 17 amino acids. CDR3 DNA sequence: TGCGCCAGCAGCTTGGATCGGCGGGTTAGCTCCTACAATGAGCAGTTCTTC. Its translation: CASSLDRRVSSYNEQFF.

The chain uses TRBV6-1 and TRBJ1-5; D ambiguous. This CDR3 spans 14 amino acids. The germline V and J ends were trimmed by 6 bases and 2 bases, with 11 bases remaining between them. Germline CDR1 is MNHNS and CDR2 is SASEGT. The CDR3 bases are TGTGCCAGCAGCCCGGCGGGTGGCAATCAGCCCCAGCATTTT. Amino acid sequence: CASSPAGGNQPQHF.

The chain employs TRBV28 and TRBJ1-4, with 10 bases identical to TRBD1. CDR1 is MDHEN, CDR2 SYDVKM, per germline. This CDR3 region has 15 residues. J was trimmed by 8 bases and V by 6 bases; bases with no gene match: 9. CDR3 DNA sequence: TGTGCCAGCAGCCCTGACAGGGGGCGCGGAGAAAAACTGTTTTTT. Amino acid sequence: CASSPDRGRGEKLFF.

J is TRBJ2-2 and V is TRBV9, with D unclear. Germline V CDR1 and CDR2: SGDLS, YYNGEE. V lost 7 bases and J 7 bases, leaving 14 bases between the germline ends. The CDR3 is made up of 13 amino acids. CDR3 DNA sequence: TGTGCCAGCTCCAACACAGCCGACGGGGAGCTGTTTTTT. As protein: CASSNTADGELFF.

V is TRBV4-3 and J is TRBJ2-7, with TRBD2 as a possible D gene (6 bases). The germline V and J ends were trimmed by 1 base and 2 bases, with 12 bases remaining between them. The CDR3 runs 15 residues. Germline CDR1 is LGHNA and CDR2 is YSLEER. The CDR3 reads CASSQGRAGTYEQYF. CDR3 in DNA: TGCGCCAGCAGCCAAGGGAGGGCGGGGACCTACGAGCAGTACTTC.